This is a list of T cell receptor beta chains from one sample in a study of blood T cell repertoires in COVID-19. Assay used: immunoSEQ multiplex PCR; TCRdb lists only in-frame clones, some missing. The table records some 110,000 clones, roughly 77% of them present only once. The sequencing input was peripheral blood. These receptors came from a man aged 55 to 70 with active or convalescent COVID-19. Each CDR3 is given with its conserved first and last residue. The D gene is left open where the match is weak. Size values are once, few and many counts, or a class for expanded clones, and some rows have none.

J gene: TRBJ2-5; V gene: TRBV15; clone size: NA; D gene: NA; CDR3 DNA: TGTGCCACCAATCAAGCGTCAGAGACCCAGTACTTC; CDR3 protein: CATNQASETQYF
J gene: TRBJ1-2; V gene: TRBV18; clone size: NA; D gene: TRBD1; CDR3 DNA: TGTGCCAGCTCACCTAACGTACAGGGGGACTATGGCTACACCTTC; CDR3 protein: CASSPNVQGDYGYTF
J gene: TRBJ1-1; V gene: TRBV11-3; clone size: NA; D gene: NA; CDR3 DNA: TGTGCCAGCAGCTTAGGGGGCTCGAACACTGAAGCTTTCTTT; CDR3 protein: CASSLGGSNTEAFF
J gene: TRBJ2-2; V gene: TRBV7-6; clone size: NA; D gene: TRBD1; CDR3 DNA: TGTGCCAGCGGAAACGGGACAGGGGTTCTAACCGGGGAGCTGTTTTTT; CDR3 protein: CASGNGTGVLTGELFF
J gene: TRBJ2-1; V gene: TRBV29-1; clone size: NA; D gene: TRBD1; CDR3 DNA: TGCAGCGCCCGGCAGGGGGTGTACAATGAGCAGTTCTTC; CDR3 protein: CSARQGVYNEQFF
J gene: TRBJ1-1; V gene: TRBV18; clone size: few; D gene: TRBD1; CDR3 DNA: TGTGCCAGCTCACCGCCAGGGGGCTTAAACACTGAAGCTTTCTTT; CDR3 protein: CASSPPGGLNTEAFF
J gene: TRBJ2-2; V gene: TRBV10-3; clone size: NA; D gene: NA; CDR3 DNA: TGTGCCATCCAGGGGTCCGGGGAGCTGTTTTTT; CDR3 protein: CAIQGSGELFF
J gene: TRBJ1-6; V gene: TRBV3-1/TRBV3-2; clone size: NA; D gene: NA; CDR3 DNA: TGTGCCAGCAGCCAAGAAGGGGGGGGTGGTGGTTCACCCCTCCACTTT; CDR3 protein: CASSQEGGGGGSPLHF
J gene: TRBJ2-3; V gene: TRBV29-1; clone size: NA; D gene: TRBD2; CDR3 DNA: TGCAGCGGGGCCGTACTAGCGTCGAGCACAGATACGCAGTATTTT; CDR3 protein: CSGAVLASSTDTQYF
J gene: TRBJ2-3; V gene: TRBV29-1; clone size: NA; D gene: TRBD2; CDR3 DNA: TGCAGCGTTGAAACTAGCGGGAGCGGGTGGACAGATACGCAGTATTTT; CDR3 protein: CSVETSGSGWTDTQYF
J gene: TRBJ2-3; V gene: TRBV5-1; clone size: few; D gene: TRBD2; CDR3 DNA: TGCGCCAGCAGCACATTAGCGGGAGGGTCGGCAGATACGCAGTATTTT; CDR3 protein: CASSTLAGGSADTQYF
J gene: TRBJ2-5; V gene: TRBV28; clone size: NA; D gene: NA; CDR3 DNA: TGTGCCAGCAGTTTCCACCTAGGCGGCCAAGAGACCCAGTACTTC; CDR3 protein: CASSFHLGGQETQYF
J gene: TRBJ2-3; V gene: TRBV18; clone size: NA; D gene: NA; CDR3 DNA: TGTGCCAGCTCTACCCAAGCAGGGGCCGGCACAGATACGCAGTATTTT; CDR3 protein: CASSTQAGAGTDTQYF
J gene: TRBJ2-3; V gene: TRBV6-4; clone size: once; D gene: NA; CDR3 DNA: TGTGCCAGCAGTGACGGTGGGGCCGTGGATACGCAGTATTTT; CDR3 protein: CASSDGGAVDTQYF
J gene: TRBJ2-2; V gene: TRBV7-8; clone size: NA; D gene: NA; CDR3 DNA: TGTGCCAGCAGCTCTGACAGACCACTCACCGGGGAGCTGTTTTTT; CDR3 protein: CASSSDRPLTGELFF
J gene: TRBJ2-7; V gene: TRBV11-2; clone size: few; D gene: NA; CDR3 DNA: TGTGCCAGCAGCTTCCCCCAGGCAGGGCCCTACGAGCAGTACTTC; CDR3 protein: CASSFPQAGPYEQYF
J gene: TRBJ1-6; V gene: TRBV4-3; clone size: NA; D gene: NA; CDR3 DNA: TGCGCCAGCAGCCTCCAGCAGGGGAACTGGAATTCACCCCTCCACTTT; CDR3 protein: CASSLQQGNWNSPLHF
J gene: TRBJ2-1; V gene: TRBV6-5; clone size: NA; D gene: TRBD1; CDR3 DNA: TGTGCCAGCAGTACAAGTAAGGGGGCTTACAATGAGCAGTTCTTC; CDR3 protein: CASSTSKGAYNEQFF
J gene: TRBJ2-5; V gene: TRBV10-2; clone size: NA; D gene: TRBD2; CDR3 DNA: TGCGCCAGCAGTCCTAGCGGGAGGGCAGAGACCCAGTACTTC; CDR3 protein: CASSPSGRAETQYF
J gene: TRBJ2-1; V gene: TRBV7-3; clone size: NA; D gene: NA; CDR3 DNA: TGTGCCAGCAGCCCCGGAGGGCCCCTATACAATGAGCAGTTCTTC; CDR3 protein: CASSPGGPLYNEQFF
J gene: TRBJ2-3; V gene: TRBV5-5; clone size: NA; D gene: NA; CDR3 DNA: TGTGCCAGCGGAGTCCGGACAAATCCCACAGATACGCAGTATTTT; CDR3 protein: CASGVRTNPTDTQYF
J gene: TRBJ2-5; V gene: TRBV5-1; clone size: NA; D gene: NA; CDR3 DNA: TGCGCCAGCAGCTTGGATGGCCGGGAGTGGGAGACCCAGTACTTC; CDR3 protein: CASSLDGREWETQYF
J gene: TRBJ1-6; V gene: TRBV5-5; clone size: NA; D gene: TRBD1; CDR3 DNA: TGTGCCAGCACCGCCTCGACAGGGGGTAATTCACCCCTCCACTTT; CDR3 protein: CASTASTGGNSPLHF
J gene: TRBJ2-4; V gene: TRBV4-1; clone size: NA; D gene: NA; CDR3 DNA: TGCGCCAGCAGCCAAGATAGCGGAACACTAGCCAAAAACATTCAGTACTTC; CDR3 protein: CASSQDSGTLAKNIQYF
J gene: TRBJ1-5; V gene: TRBV19; clone size: once; D gene: NA; CDR3 DNA: TGTGCCAGTAGTTACAGGGCTCAGCCCCAGCATTTT; CDR3 protein: CASSYRAQPQHF
J gene: TRBJ2-1; V gene: TRBV7-3; clone size: few; D gene: NA; CDR3 DNA: TGTGCCAGCAGCTCCGACCCTAGCTCCTACAATGAGCAGTTCTTC; CDR3 protein: CASSSDPSSYNEQFF
J gene: TRBJ2-2; V gene: TRBV15; clone size: NA; D gene: TRBD2; CDR3 DNA: TGTGCCACCAGCAGAGGGACTAGCGGGGTTAACACCGGGGAGCTGTTTTTT; CDR3 protein: CATSRGTSGVNTGELFF
J gene: TRBJ2-1; V gene: TRBV2; clone size: NA; D gene: NA; CDR3 DNA: TGTGCCAGCAGTGACTCTCGGGAGTTCTTC; CDR3 protein: CASSDSREFF
J gene: TRBJ2-1; V gene: TRBV7-3; clone size: NA; D gene: TRBD2; CDR3 DNA: TGTGCCAGCAGCCTACTAGCGGGAGTAAATGAGCAGTTCTTC; CDR3 protein: CASSLLAGVNEQFF
J gene: TRBJ2-7; V gene: TRBV7-2; clone size: NA; D gene: TRBD2; CDR3 DNA: TGTGCCAGCAGCCCCCGGACTAGCGGGCTTCCCTACGAGCAGTACTTC; CDR3 protein: CASSPRTSGLPYEQYF
J gene: TRBJ2-7; V gene: TRBV5-1; clone size: NA; D gene: TRBD2; CDR3 DNA: TGCGCCAGCAGCCTTGGGACTAGCCGAGCCTACGAGCAGTACTTC; CDR3 protein: CASSLGTSRAYEQYF
J gene: TRBJ1-2; V gene: TRBV12-3/TRBV12-4; clone size: NA; D gene: NA; CDR3 DNA: TGTGCCAGCAGTCCCGGACAGAACTATGGCTACACCTTC; CDR3 protein: CASSPGQNYGYTF
J gene: TRBJ1-1; V gene: TRBV18; clone size: NA; D gene: NA; CDR3 DNA: TGTGCCAGCTCACCACCGGACCGAAGGGGAACTGAAGCTTTCTTT; CDR3 protein: CASSPPDRRGTEAFF
J gene: TRBJ2-7; V gene: TRBV21-1; clone size: NA; D gene: NA; CDR3 DNA: TGTGCCAGCAACCACCGGTGCTTCACCATCTCCTACGAGCAGTACTTC; CDR3 protein: CASNHRCFTISYEQYF
J gene: TRBJ1-2; V gene: TRBV5-1; clone size: NA; D gene: NA; CDR3 DNA: TGCGCCAGCAGCTTGGCCGCAGGGAGGGGTGGCTACACCTTC; CDR3 protein: CASSLAAGRGGYTF
J gene: TRBJ2-5; V gene: TRBV11-2; clone size: NA; D gene: NA; CDR3 DNA: TGTGCCAGCAGCTTAGGCCAGGGCTTGGTTCAAGAGACCCAGTACTTC; CDR3 protein: CASSLGQGLVQETQYF
J gene: TRBJ2-1; V gene: TRBV7-2; clone size: NA; D gene: TRBD1; CDR3 DNA: TGTGCCAGCAGCTTAAGACAGGGTGGTAGCCATGAGCAGTTCTTC; CDR3 protein: CASSLRQGGSHEQFF
J gene: TRBJ1-2; V gene: TRBV6-6; clone size: NA; D gene: NA; CDR3 DNA: TGTGCCAGCAGTTACTCGAGGGTTTACTATGGCTACACCTTC; CDR3 protein: CASSYSRVYYGYTF
J gene: TRBJ1-2; V gene: TRBV18; clone size: NA; D gene: TRBD1; CDR3 DNA: TGTGCCAGCTCACCCAATCGTCGACAGGGTAGCGACGATGGCTACACCTTC; CDR3 protein: CASSPNRRQGSDDGYTF
J gene: TRBJ2-1; V gene: TRBV12-5; clone size: NA; D gene: TRBD2; CDR3 DNA: TGTGCTAGTGGTTCAACCGGGACTAGCGGTTACAATGAGCAGTTCTTC; CDR3 protein: CASGSTGTSGYNEQFF
J gene: TRBJ1-1; V gene: TRBV27; clone size: once; D gene: NA; CDR3 DNA: TGTGCCAGCAGTTTAGGGGGGGGACGAACTGAAGCTTTCTTT; CDR3 protein: CASSLGGGRTEAFF
J gene: TRBJ2-3; V gene: TRBV5-1; clone size: NA; D gene: TRBD1; CDR3 DNA: TGCGCCAGCAGCACCGGGACAGGGGACACAGATACGCAGTATTTT; CDR3 protein: CASSTGTGDTDTQYF
J gene: TRBJ2-1; V gene: TRBV2; clone size: NA; D gene: NA; CDR3 DNA: TGTGCCAGCAGACTTTGGAATGAGCAGTTCTTC; CDR3 protein: CASRLWNEQFF
J gene: TRBJ1-1; V gene: TRBV7-2; clone size: NA; D gene: TRBD1; CDR3 DNA: TGTGCCAGCCGTGCGGGACAGAAGAACACTGAAGCTTTCTTT; CDR3 protein: CASRAGQKNTEAFF
J gene: TRBJ2-3; V gene: TRBV7-3; clone size: NA; D gene: TRBD2; CDR3 DNA: TGTGCCAGCAGCCCTCAGCCGGGACTAGGTACCGCAGATACGCAGTATTTT; CDR3 protein: CASSPQPGLGTADTQYF
J gene: TRBJ2-5; V gene: TRBV12-3/TRBV12-4; clone size: NA; D gene: NA; CDR3 DNA: TGTGCCAGCAGTCCTAAGGAGACCCAGTACTTC; CDR3 protein: CASSPKETQYF
J gene: TRBJ2-1; V gene: TRBV7-2; clone size: NA; D gene: TRBD2; CDR3 DNA: TGTGCCAGCAGCCTTACGGGACTAGCGGTACCTGTCGAGCAGTTCTTC; CDR3 protein: CASSLTGLAVPVEQFF
J gene: TRBJ1-5; V gene: TRBV21-1; clone size: NA; D gene: NA; CDR3 DNA: TGTGCCAGCAGCAGCCCCAGGGGCTTAAATCAGCCCCAGCATTTT; CDR3 protein: CASSSPRGLNQPQHF
J gene: TRBJ2-1; V gene: TRBV27; clone size: few; D gene: NA; CDR3 DNA: TGTGCCAGCAGTTTTATAGGCCAGGGACTCTACAATGAGCAGTTCTTC; CDR3 protein: CASSFIGQGLYNEQFF
J gene: TRBJ2-3; V gene: TRBV29-1; clone size: NA; D gene: TRBD1; CDR3 DNA: TGCAGCGTTGATTCGACAGGGGGTGATACGCAGTATTTT; CDR3 protein: CSVDSTGGDTQYF